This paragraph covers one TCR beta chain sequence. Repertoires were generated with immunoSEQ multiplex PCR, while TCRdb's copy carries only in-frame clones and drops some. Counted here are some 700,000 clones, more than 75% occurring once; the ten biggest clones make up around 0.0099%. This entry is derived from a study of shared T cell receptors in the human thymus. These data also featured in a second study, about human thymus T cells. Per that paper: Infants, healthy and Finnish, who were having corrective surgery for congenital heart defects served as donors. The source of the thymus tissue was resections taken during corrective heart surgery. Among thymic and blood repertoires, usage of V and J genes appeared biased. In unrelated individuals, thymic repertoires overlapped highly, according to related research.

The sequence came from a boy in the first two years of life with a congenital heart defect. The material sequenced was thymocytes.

In DNA, the CDR3 is TGTGCCAGCAGCCGTGCGGGAGGCCCCTACGAGCAGTACTTC. This sequence encodes CASSRAGGPYEQYF. V is TRBV28 and J is TRBJ2-7, with 8 bases lining up with TRBD2. Germline V gene lookup returns CDR1 MDHEN and CDR2 SYDVKM. The CDR3 sequence is 14 residues long. Trimming at V came to 6 bases and at J to 2 bases, leaving 6 bases not matched to a gene. Variable domain in full (rest from reference TRBV28 and TRBJ2-7): DVKVTQSSRYLVKRTGEKVFLECVQDMDHENMFWYRQDPGLGLRLIYFSYDVKMKEKGDIPEGYSVSREKKERFSLILESASTNQTSMYLCASSRAGGPYEQYFGPGTRLTVT.